This T cell receptor (beta chain) was retrieved from a study of blood T cell repertoires in COVID-19. For the study at large: Collection of acute and convalescent COVID-19 samples took place in the United States, Italy and Spain. T cells, B-cell-depleted T cells, or PBMCs provided the cDNA or gDNA that served as material.

Authors' methods: Amplification of reference gene primers was used by the study to estimate nucleated cell counts. TCRdb keeps only in-frame clones here, not all; method: immunoSEQ multiplex PCR. For V, J and clone size, that table is used; D and trimming come from the DNA. The data contain approximately 140,000 clones, about 86% of them singletons. This TCR derives from a woman aged 55-75 years with acute or convalescent COVID-19. Sequenced input: peripheral blood.

The CDR3 here is CASSTTGGSIYGYTF. The CDR3 bases are TGTGCCAGCAGCACTACAGGGGGCTCTATCTATGGCTACACCTTC. The chain couples TRBV7-3 to TRBJ1-2; TRBD1 matches at 9 bases. This CDR3 is 15 amino acids long. V was pared by 5 bases and J by 4 bases, with 8 bases of the junction left unmatched. CDR1 and CDR2 from the germline V gene are SGHTA and FQGTGA.